This TCR beta chain was sequenced in a study of T cell repertoires in cytomegalovirus infection. Whole-study context: A matching HLA type, together with CMV infection, was signaled by public TCR beta signatures.

Study-level findings and limits: Carriers of CMV plus the relevant HLA were identified by cumulative public TCR beta family frequency. It was HLA-C-restricted CMV-specific TCR beta clonotypes that dominated the response ex vivo.

Each CDR3 protein is one row after TCRdb ran MiXCR on the reads. The repertoire consists of approximately 350,000 distinct CDR3 sequences, with roughly 34% occurring once and the leading ten covering about 13%. This clonotype was counted at least ten times. Its antigen remains unidentified. Deletions cut 2 bases from V and 5 bases from J, with 14 bases between. The V gene's germline CDR1 is SGHVS and CDR2 FNYEAQ. The CDR3 sequence is 15 residues long. This clonotype was sampled from a human donor in good health (CMV status not recorded). Some clones in this sample may be carry-over from other donors' samples. The source was cultured PBMCs, collected from culture after CMV antigen stimulation. This chain uses TRBV7-6 with TRBJ2-3; possibly TRBD2 for D (6 bases). The CDR3 sequence: CASSLSGGAGDTQYF. The CDR3 DNA follows: TGTGCCAGCAGCTTAAGCGGAGGGGCGGGAGATACGCAGTATTTT.